The source of this TCR beta chain is a study of blood T cell repertoires in COVID-19. Turning to the study itself: Acute-phase and convalescent COVID-19 samples originated in the United States, Italy and Spain.

The germline V gene encodes CDR1 SEHNR and CDR2 FQNEAQ (reference sequence). There are 12 residues in the CDR3. Trimming cost V 2 bases and J 5 bases, with 7 bases left between them. In the study's own analysis: For nucleated cells, counts were estimated from reference gene primer amplification. Profiling relied on immunoSEQ multiplex PCR, and the TCRdb table lists in-frame clones only, not all of them. V and J calls and clone size are as listed in that table; D and trimming were resolved from the DNA. The data show 150,000 to 200,000 clones, about 85% seen once. Notes on this clone: Within the sample, other DNA sequences also encode this same CDR3.

The specimen was peripheral blood. The TCR was taken from a man aged 60-69 years who had recovered from COVID-19. The chain employs TRBV7-9 and TRBJ2-7; D possibly corresponds to TRBD2 (5 bases). The CDR3 protein is CASSLSGDEQYF. The DNA for the CDR3 is TGTGCCAGCAGCTTAAGCGGAGACGAGCAGTACTTC.